Detailed here is one TCR beta chain. Its antigen remains undetermined. Nothing much larger sits one base from this clone, and base qualities are not available. This record belongs to a study of vaccination effects on CD4 cells after COVID-19 (dated by TCRdb to between 2021 and 2024). With regard to the full study: Two doses of either the BNT162b2 or the mRNA-1273 mRNA SARS-CoV-2 vaccine were administered to participants. Pre-vaccine samples were collected from a couple of convalescent patients 16 days and one week before the first dose, corresponding to 142 and 148 days after COVID-19 diagnosis. The Oncomine TCR Beta short-read assay on an Illumina iSeq 100 was used to sequence cultures from other donors in the study. SARS-CoV-2 spike-specific CD4+ TCR repertoires were compared before and after mRNA vaccination in COVID-19 convalescent patients and in infection-naive vaccine recipients. Altogether, 10 COVID-19 convalescent patients and a handful of SARS-CoV-2-naive healthy vaccine recipients made up the full study. The study at large found these results: Among convalescent patients, the spike-reactive repertoire after vaccination was made up mainly of new vaccine-induced clones that were largely distinct from the clones induced by infection. The study was limited by a small number of convalescent patients, and early post-infection timepoints were lacking. Marked clonal contraction was observed in both infection-induced and vaccine-induced clones at late post-vaccination timepoints, consistent with waning T cell responses.

The germline V and J ends show losses of 3 bases and 6 bases respectively, and no gene match explains 10 bases of the junction. The germline V gene (reference sequence) specifies MNHEY as CDR1 and SMNVEV as CDR2. From the cysteine up to the phenylalanine, the CDR3 has a length of 16 residues. Only CDR3 DNA remains: 48 bases, in frame from the first base. Library preparation was by the immunoSEQ multiplex PCR assay. DNA from the cultured, isolated CD4+ T cells was subjected to TCR beta CDR3 sequencing. The authors processed their data as follows. Non-productive TCR sequences were removed, reads were trimmed to the CDR3 region, and CDR3s of at least 7 amino acids were retained. Antigen-specific clonotypes were identified using the MANAFEST web app by comparison of expansion in peptide wells against reference cultures. To be called positive, a clone needed expansion at FDR<0.05 compared with the reference and with all other wells, an odds ratio greater than 5, and a frequency greater than 0.1% in two replicate wells. Cross-reactive clonotypes were defined as significantly expanded in SARS-CoV-2 spike wells and in at least one common cold coronavirus spike condition. CDR3 similarity was assessed by Levenshtein distance with the stringdist R package, and unrooted trees were built with ape in R 3.6.1. This is the immuneACCESS table as TCRdb keeps it, with only in-frame sequences that have V and J called. A part of the clones is gone; compared with another copy, unresolved V genes explain less than half, and the rest is unexplained. The V and J calls and clone size are taken from that table; D and trimming were inferred from the DNA. For this sample there are tens of thousands of clones; approximately 78% appear just once. Jointly, the top ten make up about 29% of the sample.

The ViraFEST assay stimulated PBMC with viral peptide pools and then used TCR sequencing to identify antigen-specific CD4+ T cell clonotypes by expansion. After about 10 days of culture, CD4+ T cells were isolated with the EasySep CD4+ T cell isolation kit. PCR-confirmed SARS-CoV-2 infection had occurred in convalescent patients between March and December 2020, before the Alpha, Beta and Delta variants emerged in the United States. Each well held more than 1.5 million PBMC cultured in IMDM containing approximately 5% human AB serum, 10 IU/ml IL-2 and gentamicin, along with roughly 10 ug/ml peptides. On days 3 and 7, half of the culture medium was replaced with fresh IL-2-containing medium. Unless otherwise noted, each peptide stimulation condition was cultured in triplicate wells. Using Ficoll-Paque Plus gradient centrifugation, PBMC were separated from whole blood and then either used fresh or cryopreserved at -140C. Genomic DNA was extracted from cultured CD4+ T cells with the QIAamp micro DNA kit.

Here the sequenced sample was CD4+ T cells from PBMCs cultured with a peptide pool, taken before COVID-19 vaccination. The V gene is TRBV27 and the J gene is TRBJ1-4; 7 bases in between match TRBD1. The TCR was taken from a human donor who had a prior SARS-CoV-2 infection. The CDR3: CASSLGFGQADEKLFF. The DNA sequence follows: TGTGCCAGCAGTTTGGGTTTTGGACAGGCGGATGAAAAACTGTTTTTT.